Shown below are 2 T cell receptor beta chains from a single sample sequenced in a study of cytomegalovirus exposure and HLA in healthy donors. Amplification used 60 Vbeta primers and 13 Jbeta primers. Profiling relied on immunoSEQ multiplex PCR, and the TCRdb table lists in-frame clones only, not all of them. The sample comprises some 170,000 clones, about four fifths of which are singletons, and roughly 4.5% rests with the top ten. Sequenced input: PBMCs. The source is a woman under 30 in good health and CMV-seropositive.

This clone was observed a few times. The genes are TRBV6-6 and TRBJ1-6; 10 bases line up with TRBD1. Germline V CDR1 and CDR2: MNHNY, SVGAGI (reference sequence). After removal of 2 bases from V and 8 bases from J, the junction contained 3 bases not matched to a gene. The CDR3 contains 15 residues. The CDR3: CASSYGTGEDSPLHF. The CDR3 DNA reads TGTGCCAGCAGTTACGGGACAGGGGAGGATTCACCCCTCCACTTT.

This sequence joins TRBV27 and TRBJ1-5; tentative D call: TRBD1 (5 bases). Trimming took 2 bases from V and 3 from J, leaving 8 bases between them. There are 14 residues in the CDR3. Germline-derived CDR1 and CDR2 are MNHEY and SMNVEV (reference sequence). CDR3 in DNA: TGTGCCAGCAGTTTAGACAGTATCAATCAGCCCCAGCATTTT. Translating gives CASSLDSINQPQHF.